Presented here are 26 T cell receptor beta chains from one specimen sequenced in a study of type 1 and type 2 diabetes patients. PCR was run on genomic DNA. The TCR beta CDR3 region was amplified using 30 forward and 13 reverse primers. MiXCR, applied by TCRdb to the multiplex PCR reads, yields one record per CDR3 protein. This table has about 270,000 distinct CDR3 sequences, 40% to 50% appearing once. Sample: peripheral blood mononuclear cells (PBMCs). The receptors derive from a man aged 18 to 29 with type 2 diabetes.

In its sample, this clonotype was seen a few times. The chain uses TRBV6-5 and TRBJ1-5, with 9 bases that match TRBD1. This CDR3 has 15 amino acids. J was trimmed by 5 bases and V by 5 bases; bases with no gene match: 7. The V gene's germline CDR1 is MNHEY and CDR2 SVGAGI. This chain's CDR3 is CASSTLGTGHQPQHF. The CDR3 nucleotides are TGTGCCAGCAGTACCCTCGGGACAGGGCATCAGCCCCAGCATTTT.

This rearrangement joins TRBV5-1 to TRBJ2-1; weak D call: TRBD2 (6 bases). The CDR3 consists of 15 residues. Germline-derived CDR1 and CDR2 are SGHRS and YFSETQ. Trimming took off 2 bases at V and 0 bases at J, with 9 bases between the two ends. The CDR3: CASSFRRGSYNEQFF. In nucleotides, the CDR3 is TGCGCCAGCAGCTTTAGGCGGGGCTCCTACAATGAGCAGTTCTTC.

The CDR3 here is CASSYSRTGGVYEQYF. The CDR3 bases are TGTGCCAGCAGTTACTCCAGGACAGGGGGCGTCTACGAGCAGTACTTC. The rearrangement uses TRBV6-5 and TRBJ2-7, with 11 bases identical to TRBD1. CDR3 length equals 16 residues. CDR1 is MNHEY, CDR2 SVGAGI, per germline. Losses at the gene ends were 0 bases for V and 3 bases for J; bases not matched to a gene: 4.

The chain is built from TRBV18 and TRBJ2-1; D is ambiguous. Germline assignment: CDR1 KGHSH and CDR2 LQKENI. Trimming cost V 3 bases and J 10 bases, with 7 bases left between them. This CDR3 contains 11 residues. CDR3 residues: CASSPDSEQFF. CDR3 coding DNA: TGTGCCAGCTCACCGGATTCCGAGCAGTTCTTC.

This clonotype was observed a handful of times. The V call is TRBV11-2, the J call TRBJ2-3; no firm D call. Germline V lookup: CDR1 SGHAT, CDR2 FQNNGV. The CDR3 has 14 residues. The V and J ends lost 4 bases and 4 bases respectively, with 12 bases between them. The CDR3 bases are TGTGCCAGCAGCTCTCCCTTAGAGGCAGATACGCAGTATTTT. Residues: CASSSPLEADTQYF.

To note about this clonotype: The CDR3 ends on some other residue instead of the conserved phenylalanine or tryptophan, so this is likely a read error. J is TRBJ1-1 and V is TRBV10-3; possibly TRBD1 for D (6 bases). Germline V gene data show CDR1 as ENHRY and CDR2 as SYGVKD. The CDR3 totals 14 residues. The V end was cut by 4 bases, the J end by 5 bases, with 14 bases between. The DNA of the CDR3 is TGTGCCATCAGTGGAGGGGGAAGACAGACTGAAGCTTTCTCT. This sequence encodes CAISGGGRQTEAFS.

This chain joins TRBV6-4 and TRBJ1-5, with D perhaps matching TRBD1 (6 bases). Trimming removed 2 bases from V and 2 bases from J, with 10 bases in between. Germline assignment: CDR1 MRHNA and CDR2 SNTAGT. The CDR3 has 15 residues. CDR3 residues: CASSDMPGGNQPQHF. The CDR3 coding sequence is TGTGCCAGCAGTGACATGCCAGGGGGCAATCAGCCCCAGCATTTT.

About this clonotype itself: Possible read error: a much larger clone is one base away. The chain recombines TRBV15 with TRBJ1-4, with a possible D match to TRBD1 (5 bases). Per germline, CDR1 LNHNV and CDR2 YYDKDF (reference sequence). V was pared by 11 bases and J by 6 bases, with 13 bases between. This CDR3 comprises 12 residues. The CDR3 reads CAAGRPDEKLFF. Here the CDR3 DNA reads TGTGCCGCAGGGCGTCCGGATGAAAAACTGTTTTTT.

V and J are TRBV7-3 and TRBJ2-1; the match to TRBD1 covers 8 bases. The germline gives CDR1 SGHTA, CDR2 FQGTGA. J was trimmed by 6 bases and V by 5 bases; bases with no gene match: 6. This CDR3 region has 14 residues. The CDR3 DNA sequence: TGTGCCAGCAGCCCGGACAGGGCGTTCAATGAGCAGTTCTTC. Its protein is CASSPDRAFNEQFF.

The chain carries TRBV19 and TRBJ2-7; D is unresolved. Germline lookup yields CDR1 LNHDA and CDR2 SQIVND (reference sequence). This CDR3 has 15 amino acids. Trimming removed 3 bases at V and 4 bases at J, with 16 bases between. The CDR3 spells CASSMGNPSLYEQYF. The CDR3 DNA sequence: TGTGCCAGTAGTATGGGAAATCCATCCCTTTACGAGCAGTACTTC.

CDR3 sequence reads: CASSHDRQSHSPLHF. DNA of the CDR3: TGTGCCAGCAGCCACGACCGACAGAGCCATTCACCCCTCCACTTT. The chain uses TRBV12-3 or TRBV12-4 and TRBJ1-6, with D perhaps TRBD1 (5 bases). This CDR3 contains 15 residues. V gave up 6 bases and J gave up 8 bases, with 17 bases separating them.

The chain is built from TRBV6-5 and TRBJ2-5; 9 nucleotides match TRBD2. The J call is uncertain, as TRBJ2-1 better fits the DNA end. This CDR3 comprises 16 residues. Germline V gene lookup returns CDR1 MNHEY and CDR2 SVGAGI. The CDR3 DNA sequence: TGTGCCAGCAGTGAAGCTGCGGGAGGGCCCGGGAATGAGCAGTTCTTC. Encoded protein: CASSEAAGGPGNEQFF.

The chain joins TRBV10-2 to TRBJ2-7; D not resolved. In germline, CDR1 is WSHSY, CDR2 SAAADI. Trimming removed 2 bases at V and 2 bases at J, with 7 bases between. The CDR3 length is 13 residues. CDR3 sequence: CASSEGPAYEQYF. The CDR3 DNA reads TGCGCCAGCAGTGAGGGGCCAGCCTACGAGCAGTACTTC.

The chain carries TRBV14 and TRBJ1-1; 7 nucleotides match TRBD1. The CDR3 is made up of 15 amino acids. V lost 5 bases, J lost 0 bases, and 6 bases stayed unmatched. Germline V gene sequence: CDR1 SGHDN, CDR2 FVKESK. The CDR3 loop reads CASSNRGSVNTEAFF. The CDR3 DNA follows: TGTGCCAGCAGCAACAGGGGAAGCGTGAACACTGAAGCTTTCTTT.

Ten or more counts support this clonotype. The V and J genes are TRBV30 and TRBJ2-7; TRBD1 matches at 7 bases. With V trimmed by 0 bases and J by 4 bases, 3 bases remained unmatched. The CDR3 covers 13 residues. The V gene's germline CDR1 is GTSNPN and CDR2 SVGIG (reference sequence). This CDR3 is CAWSVQGSYEQYF. In DNA form, the CDR3 reads TGTGCCTGGAGTGTACAGGGGTCATACGAGCAGTACTTC.

A few counts support this clonotype. The chain has TRBV19 and TRBJ2-1; no definite D call. Trimming took off 0 bases at V and 4 bases at J, with 16 bases between the two ends. This CDR3 spans 17 amino acids. Per the germline V gene, CDR1 is LNHDA and CDR2 is SQIVND (reference sequence). CDR3 loop: CASSIDPGLLGYNEQFF. CDR3 in DNA: TGTGCCAGTAGTATAGATCCGGGCCTTTTGGGATACAATGAGCAGTTCTTC.

This clonotype was counted only a few times. The rearrangement uses TRBV19 and TRBJ2-4; tentative D call: TRBD1 (6 bases). Per the germline V gene, CDR1 is LNHDA and CDR2 is SQIVND (reference sequence). This CDR3 contains 15 residues. Deletions cut 5 bases from V and 7 bases from J, with 18 bases between. The CDR3 spells CASSSQTSRGNIQYF. CDR3 in DNA: TGTGCCAGTAGTTCCCAGACTTCAAGGGGGAACATTCAGTACTTC.

This clonotype came up many times. The chain combines TRBV2 with TRBJ1-1; TRBD1 is a possible D gene (6 bases). CDR1 and CDR2 (germline): SNHLY, FYNNEI. There are 15 residues in the CDR3. V lost 3 bases, J lost 0 bases, and 11 bases lay in between. CDR3 sequence reads: CASSDQGRMNTEAFF. The CDR3 DNA is TGTGCCAGCAGTGACCAGGGGCGGATGAACACTGAAGCTTTCTTT.

The rearrangement uses TRBV4-1 and TRBJ2-6; D remains ambiguous. Germline V gives CDR1 MGHRA, CDR2 YSYEKL. This CDR3 has 16 amino acids. V gave up 4 bases and J gave up 2 bases, with 12 bases separating them. CDR3 residues: CASSPLGRTGANVLTF. In DNA, the CDR3 is TGCGCCAGCAGCCCACTGGGAAGGACTGGGGCCAACGTCCTGACTTTC.

The chain carries TRBV15 and TRBJ1-5; 7 nucleotides align to TRBD1. CDR1 is LNHNV and CDR2 is YYDKDF in the germline V gene (reference sequence). The V segment lost 0 bases and the J segment 3 bases; nucleotides outside the gene matches: 5. The CDR3 length is 16 residues. CDR3 loop: CATSRERGGVNQPQHF. The CDR3 nucleotides read TGTGCCACCAGCAGAGAGCGAGGGGGCGTCAATCAGCCCCAGCATTTT.

V gene TRBV19 combines with J gene TRBJ1-6, with D hard to call. V lost 9 bases to trimming and J lost 9 bases, with 12 bases between them. This CDR3 comprises 12 residues. Germline V gene data show CDR1 as LNHDA and CDR2 as SQIVND (reference sequence). In DNA form, the CDR3 reads TGTGCCAGCACCGGTCGCGGTTCACCCCTCCACTTT. Residues: CASTGRGSPLHF.

There are a few counts of this clonotype. The chain has TRBV19 and TRBJ2-1; D possibly corresponds to TRBD1 (6 bases). Germline V lookup: CDR1 LNHDA, CDR2 SQIVND (reference sequence). V lost 4 bases, J lost 10 bases, and 17 bases lay in between. CDR3 length: 14 amino acids. The CDR3 DNA reads as TGTGCCAGTAGTAACAGACAGGATCTTAACGAGCAGTTCTTC. As protein: CASSNRQDLNEQFF.

The rearrangement links TRBV29-1 to TRBJ1-1; D not certain. V gave up 7 bases and J gave up 3 bases, with 15 bases separating them. This CDR3 comprises 13 residues. CDR1 SQVTM and CDR2 ANQGSEA come from the germline V gene. CDR3 in DNA: TGCAGCGCCCGAGGCCGGGTGGACACTGAAGCTTTCTTT. Translated: CSARGRVDTEAFF.

The CDR3 is CASEEDSNQPQHF. DNA for the CDR3: TGTGCCAGCGAGGAGGATAGCAATCAGCCCCAGCATTTT. The chain joins TRBV2 to TRBJ1-5; D is unresolved. CDR3 length equals 13 residues. V was shortened by 8 bases and J by 0 bases, with 8 bases between the two germline ends. Looked up from germline, CDR1 is SNHLY and CDR2 is FYNNEI.

The genes are TRBV7-3 and TRBJ2-3; TRBD2 is a possible D gene (6 bases). Trimming cost V 4 bases and J 5 bases, with 10 bases left between them. Germline-derived CDR1 and CDR2 are SGHTA and FQGTGA. The CDR3 extends over 13 amino acids. The CDR3 region has the DNA TGTGCCAGCAGCTCTACAGCGGGAGATACGCAGTATTTT. It specifies CASSSTAGDTQYF. The full variable domain, completed using reference TRBV7-3 and TRBJ2-3, is GAGVSQTPSNKVTEKGKYVELRCDPISGHTALYWYRQSLGQGPEFLIYFQGTGAADDSGLPNDRFFAVRPEGSVSTLKIQRTERGDSAVYLCASSSTAGDTQYFGPGTRLTVL.

The chain links TRBV4-2 to TRBJ2-5; D is perhaps TRBD1 (6 bases). Trimming removed 0 bases at V and 1 base at J, with 15 bases between. The length of the CDR3 is 17 residues. From germline, CDR1 is LGHNA and CDR2 YNFKEQ. As DNA, the CDR3 is TGTGCCAGCAGCCAAGAGGAAGGGGACAACCTCCAAGAGACCCAGTACTTC. This gives the protein CASSQEEGDNLQETQYF.